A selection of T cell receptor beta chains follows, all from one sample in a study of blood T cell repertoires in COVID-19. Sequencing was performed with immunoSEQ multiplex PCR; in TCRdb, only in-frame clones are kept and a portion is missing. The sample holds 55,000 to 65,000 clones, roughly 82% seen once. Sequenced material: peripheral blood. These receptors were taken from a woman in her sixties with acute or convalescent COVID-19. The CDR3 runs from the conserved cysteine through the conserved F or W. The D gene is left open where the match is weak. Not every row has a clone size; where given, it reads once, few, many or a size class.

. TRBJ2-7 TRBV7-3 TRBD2 CASSPGLAGAYEQYF TGTGCCAGCAGCCCCGGACTAGCGGGGGCCTACGAGCAGTACTTC
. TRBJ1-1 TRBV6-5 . CASSRTEVGEAFF TGTGCCAGCAGCAGGACAGAAGTCGGTGAAGCTTTCTTT
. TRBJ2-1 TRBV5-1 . CASSLANEGDEQFF TGCGCCAGCAGCTTGGCCAACGAGGGGGATGAGCAGTTCTTC
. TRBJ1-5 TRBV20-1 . CSASYARANQPQHF TGCAGTGCTAGTTATGCCAGGGCCAATCAGCCCCAGCATTTT
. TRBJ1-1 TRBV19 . CASSTKQTNTEAFF TGTGCCAGTAGTACGAAACAGACGAACACTGAAGCTTTCTTT
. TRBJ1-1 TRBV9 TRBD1 CASSSRTGPTEAFF TGTGCCAGCAGCTCTCGGACAGGGCCTACTGAAGCTTTCTTT
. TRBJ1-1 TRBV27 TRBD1 CATGTGGARARRAFF TGTGCCACCGGGACAGGGGGCGCGCGGGCTCGCCGGGCTTTCTTT
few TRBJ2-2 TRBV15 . CATSRVFSPNTGELFF TGTGCCACCAGCAGAGTTTTCAGTCCGAACACCGGGGAGCTGTTTTTT
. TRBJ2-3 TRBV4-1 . CASSQDRSTDTQYF TGCGCCAGCAGCCAAGATCGGAGCACAGATACGCAGTATTTT
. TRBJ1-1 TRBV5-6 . CASVTGSTEAFF TGTGCCAGCGTTACAGGGAGCACTGAAGCTTTCTTT
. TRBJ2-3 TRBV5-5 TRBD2 CASSLLAGGADTQYF TGTGCCAGCAGCTTGTTGGCGGGGGGAGCAGATACGCAGTATTTT